A selection of T cell receptor beta chains follows, all from one sample in a study of graft-versus-host responses after intestinal transplantation. Libraries were prepared by immunoSEQ multiplex PCR; TCRdb keeps only in-frame clonotypes and omits some of them. The sample lists some 46,000 clones, 85% to 95% occurring once. Sample: PBMCs, taken roughly 860 days after a first intestinal transplant, on the day of a second. All receptors come from a human patient who received an intestinal transplant, so some T cells may come from the graft donor. Both conserved end residues are part of each CDR3. The D gene is left open where the match is weak. Rows give clone size only sometimes, using once, few, many, or a class for an expanded clone.

clone_size: .
v_call: TRBV6-5
d_call: .
j_call: TRBJ1-2
cdr3_nt: TGTGCCAGCAGTGGAGGACAGTCCTATGGCTACACCTTC
cdr3_aa: CASSGGQSYGYTF

clone_size: .
v_call: TRBV2
d_call: TRBD2
j_call: TRBJ2-7
cdr3_nt: TGTGCCAGCAGTTCAAGCGGGAGCACGTCTTGGGAGCAGTACTTC
cdr3_aa: CASSSSGSTSWEQYF

clone_size: .
v_call: TRBV6-1
d_call: TRBD2
j_call: TRBJ2-1
cdr3_nt: TGTGCCAGGGGGCTGATGACTAGCGGGAGGCTTGAGCAGTTCTTC
cdr3_aa: CARGLMTSGRLEQFF

clone_size: once
v_call: TRBV7-7
d_call: .
j_call: TRBJ2-3
cdr3_nt: TGTGCTAGCAGCTTAGAGGGTCGCACAGATACGCAGTATTTT
cdr3_aa: CASSLEGRTDTQYF

clone_size: .
v_call: TRBV9
d_call: TRBD2
j_call: TRBJ2-7
cdr3_nt: TGTGCCAGCAGCGTCGGGACTAGTTCCGAGCAGTACTTC
cdr3_aa: CASSVGTSSEQYF

clone_size: .
v_call: TRBV7-3
d_call: .
j_call: TRBJ2-7
cdr3_nt: TGTGCCAGCAGCTTACGGGGGGCCCCTTACTACGAGCAGTACTTC
cdr3_aa: CASSLRGAPYYEQYF

clone_size: .
v_call: TRBV14
d_call: .
j_call: TRBJ2-3
cdr3_nt: TGTGCCAGCAGCCAAAGAGGCGGTAGCACAGATACGCAGTATTTT
cdr3_aa: CASSQRGGSTDTQYF

clone_size: .
v_call: TRBV7-6
d_call: .
j_call: TRBJ2-1
cdr3_nt: TGTGCCAGCAGCACAGTGGAGGGGGAGAGAAACAATGAGCAGTTCTTC
cdr3_aa: CASSTVEGERNNEQFF

clone_size: medium-sized
v_call: TRBV6-4
d_call: TRBD2
j_call: TRBJ2-3
cdr3_nt: TGTGCCAGCAGTGAAGGGCGGGGGGGCACAGATACGCAGTATTTT
cdr3_aa: CASSEGRGGTDTQYF

clone_size: .
v_call: TRBV9
d_call: TRBD2
j_call: TRBJ2-3
cdr3_nt: TGTGCCAGCAGCACAGCGGGAGCCACAGATACGCAGTATTTT
cdr3_aa: CASSTAGATDTQYF

clone_size: .
v_call: TRBV6-5
d_call: .
j_call: TRBJ1-1
cdr3_nt: TGTGCCAGCTCAGGACCAGGGGAAGGGACTGAAGCTTTCTTT
cdr3_aa: CASSGPGEGTEAFF

clone_size: .
v_call: TRBV28
d_call: .
j_call: TRBJ2-7
cdr3_nt: TGTGCCAGCAGAATGGGCGGGACAGTTTTTGGCGAGCAGTACTTC
cdr3_aa: CASRMGGTVFGEQYF

clone_size: .
v_call: TRBV7-9
d_call: .
j_call: TRBJ2-7
cdr3_nt: TGTGCCAGCAGCTCCGCTAGTTACGAGCAGTACTTC
cdr3_aa: CASSSASYEQYF

clone_size: .
v_call: TRBV29-1
d_call: .
j_call: TRBJ2-7
cdr3_nt: TGCAGCGTCCACCTCGACAGCTCCTACGAGCAGTACTTC
cdr3_aa: CSVHLDSSYEQYF

clone_size: .
v_call: TRBV10-3
d_call: TRBD2
j_call: TRBJ2-7
cdr3_nt: TGTGCCATCAGGGGAGCGGGGGATGCCTACGAGCAGTACTTC
cdr3_aa: CAIRGAGDAYEQYF

clone_size: once
v_call: TRBV30
d_call: .
j_call: TRBJ2-1
cdr3_nt: TGTGCCTGGAGTGAACACTCCTACAATGAGCAGTTCTTC
cdr3_aa: CAWSEHSYNEQFF

clone_size: .
v_call: TRBV5-4
d_call: TRBD1
j_call: TRBJ2-7
cdr3_nt: TGTGCCAGCAGCTTGCCGGGACAGGGGGTCTCCTACGAGCAGTACTTC
cdr3_aa: CASSLPGQGVSYEQYF

clone_size: .
v_call: TRBV9
d_call: .
j_call: TRBJ2-7
cdr3_nt: TGTGCCAGCAGCGTAGACATTTCCTACGAGCAGTACTTC
cdr3_aa: CASSVDISYEQYF

clone_size: .
v_call: TRBV30
d_call: .
j_call: TRBJ1-6
cdr3_nt: TGTGCCTGGAGGACAGGCCCACCCCTCCACTTT
cdr3_aa: CAWRTGPPLHF

clone_size: .
v_call: TRBV20-1
d_call: .
j_call: TRBJ2-3
cdr3_nt: TGCAGTGCTAGGGTTGGAGTTGCGCAGTATTTT
cdr3_aa: CSARVGVAQYF

clone_size: .
v_call: TRBV28
d_call: .
j_call: TRBJ2-7
cdr3_nt: TGTGCCAGCAGTTCCCCCTCTCGGGGGCGACACCACTACGAGCAGTACTTC
cdr3_aa: CASSSPSRGRHHYEQYF

clone_size: .
v_call: TRBV5-6
d_call: .
j_call: TRBJ2-3
cdr3_nt: TGTGCCAGCAGCTGGGGCCAGGCGACGCTGTATACGCAGTATTTT
cdr3_aa: CASSWGQATLYTQYF

clone_size: .
v_call: TRBV19
d_call: TRBD1
j_call: TRBJ1-1
cdr3_nt: TGTGCCAGTCCGACCCGTCGACAGGGGATTAACACTGAAGCTTTCTTT
cdr3_aa: CASPTRRQGINTEAFF

clone_size: .
v_call: TRBV11-2
d_call: TRBD1
j_call: TRBJ2-7
cdr3_nt: TGTGCCAGCAGCACTATCCAGGGGGACTCCTACGAGCAGTACTTC
cdr3_aa: CASSTIQGDSYEQYF

clone_size: .
v_call: TRBV10-2
d_call: .
j_call: TRBJ2-5
cdr3_nt: TGCGCCAGCAGTGAGCCGACGGGAGCCCAAGAGACCCAGTACTTC
cdr3_aa: CASSEPTGAQETQYF

clone_size: .
v_call: TRBV9
d_call: .
j_call: TRBJ1-1
cdr3_nt: TGTGCCAGCAGCCCCCGACAGTCTTACACTGAAGCTTTCTTT
cdr3_aa: CASSPRQSYTEAFF

clone_size: .
v_call: TRBV12-5
d_call: .
j_call: TRBJ2-1
cdr3_nt: TGTGCTAGTGGTTTAGGGCCAGGTGAGCAGTTCTTC
cdr3_aa: CASGLGPGEQFF

clone_size: .
v_call: TRBV6-6
d_call: .
j_call: TRBJ2-1
cdr3_nt: TGTGCCAGCAGCCCCAAGCCCGGTTCCTACAATGAGCAGTTCTTC
cdr3_aa: CASSPKPGSYNEQFF

clone_size: .
v_call: TRBV19
d_call: .
j_call: TRBJ1-1
cdr3_nt: TGTGCCAGTACATTTCAACTAAACACTGAAGCTTTCTTT
cdr3_aa: CASTFQLNTEAFF

clone_size: .
v_call: TRBV7-6
d_call: .
j_call: TRBJ2-7
cdr3_nt: TGTGCCAGCTACCCGGGGACCCCCATATACTTC
cdr3_aa: CASYPGTPIYF

clone_size: .
v_call: TRBV7-9
d_call: .
j_call: TRBJ1-4
cdr3_nt: TGTGCCAGCAGCTTAGCTTGGGGGACTAATGAAAAACTGTTTTTT
cdr3_aa: CASSLAWGTNEKLFF

clone_size: .
v_call: TRBV10-1
d_call: TRBD2
j_call: TRBJ2-7
cdr3_nt: TGCGCCAGCAGTGAGAGGGGCCTAGCGGGATTCTACGAGCAGTACTTC
cdr3_aa: CASSERGLAGFYEQYF

clone_size: .
v_call: TRBV7-6
d_call: .
j_call: TRBJ1-1
cdr3_nt: TGTGCCAGCAGCCGCCAGGTAATTTACACTGAAGCTTTCTTT
cdr3_aa: CASSRQVIYTEAFF

clone_size: .
v_call: TRBV25-1
d_call: .
j_call: TRBJ1-6
cdr3_nt: TGTGCCAGCAGGATAAACTCCAGGGTGGGTAATTCACCCCTCCACTTT
cdr3_aa: CASRINSRVGNSPLHF

clone_size: .
v_call: TRBV6-5
d_call: .
j_call: TRBJ1-2
cdr3_nt: TGTGCCAGCAGTCCCTTCAACTATGGCTACACCTTC
cdr3_aa: CASSPFNYGYTF

clone_size: .
v_call: TRBV7-7
d_call: TRBD2
j_call: TRBJ2-7
cdr3_nt: TGTGCTAGCAGCTTACTAGCGGGAGGTCCCTACGAGCAGTACTTC
cdr3_aa: CASSLLAGGPYEQYF